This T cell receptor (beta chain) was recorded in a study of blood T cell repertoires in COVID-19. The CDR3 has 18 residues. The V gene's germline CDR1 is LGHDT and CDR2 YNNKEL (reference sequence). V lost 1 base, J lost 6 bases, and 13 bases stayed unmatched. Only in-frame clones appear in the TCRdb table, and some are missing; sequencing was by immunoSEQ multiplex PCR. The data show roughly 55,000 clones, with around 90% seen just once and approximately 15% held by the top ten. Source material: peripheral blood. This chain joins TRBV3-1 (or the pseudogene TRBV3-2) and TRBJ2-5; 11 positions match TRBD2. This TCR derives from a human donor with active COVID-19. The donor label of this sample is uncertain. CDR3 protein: CASSQALAGGHDLKTQYF. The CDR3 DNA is TGTGCCAGCAGCCAAGCCCTAGCGGGGGGCCACGACCTAAAGACCCAGTACTTC.